What follows are 27 T cell receptor beta chains derived from one specimen sequenced in a study of T cell responses to AZD1222 COVID-19 vaccine. Generated by immunoSEQ multiplex PCR, the TCRdb table keeps only in-frame clones and is missing some. This sample carries fewer than 150,000 clones, around nine tenths of them seen once, and the ten largest clones take 1.9%. The sample was peripheral blood, taken on day 0 of AZD1222 vaccination. The receptors were gathered from an adult in good health.

This chain links TRBV5-6 with TRBJ2-1; 12 bases agree with TRBD2. Germline values: CDR1 SGHDT, CDR2 YYEEEE. The junction had 14 bases not matched to a gene; V was cut back by 3 bases and J by 13 bases. The CDR3 sequence is 16 residues long. CDR3 in DNA: TGTGCCAGCAGCTCACAACTAGCGGGGGGCAAAGGCCCCCAGTTCTTC. This translates into CASSSQLAGGKGPQFF.

The chain carries TRBV5-6 and TRBJ2-7, with 11 nucleotides matching TRBD2. Germline-derived CDR1 and CDR2 are SGHDT and YYEEEE. V lost 2 bases, J lost 4 bases, and 8 bases stayed unmatched. The CDR3 has 16 residues. The DNA for the CDR3 is TGTGCCAGCAGCTTCGGGGCTAGCGGGAGGTCGTACGAGCAGTACTTC. Translation gives CASSFGASGRSYEQYF. The variable domain in full, completed from reference TRBV5-6 and TRBJ2-7, reads DAGVTQSPTHLIKTRGQQVTLRCSPKSGHDTVSWYQQALGQGPQFIFQYYEEEERQRGNFPDRFSGHQFPNYSSELNVNALLLGDSALYLCASSFGASGRSYEQYFGPGTRLTVT.

The chain has TRBV6-5 and TRBJ1-2; TRBD1 matches at 10 bases. The V and J ends lost 7 bases and 5 bases, in that order; junction bases with no gene match: 7. The CDR3 loop spans 14 amino acids. Germline CDR1 and CDR2: MNHEY and SVGAGI. As DNA, the CDR3 is TGTGCCAGCAAATCGACAGGGGGCGCTTATGGCTACACCTTC. This sequence encodes CASKSTGGAYGYTF.

V usage is TRBV4-3 and J usage is TRBJ1-1; D ambiguous. The CDR3 consists of 14 residues. Germline V gives CDR1 LGHNA, CDR2 YSLEER. With 1 base removed from V and 3 bases from J, the gap between germline ends came to 9 bases. DNA for the CDR3: TGCGCCAGCAGCCAAGCGGCGGCGGACACTGAAGCTTTCTTT. This translates into CASSQAAADTEAFF.

This clone appeared once. V and J are TRBV6-5 and TRBJ2-3; TRBD1 agrees at 10 bases. This CDR3 spans 16 amino acids. With V trimmed by 4 bases and J by 5 bases, 9 bases remained unmatched. Germline CDR1 is MNHEY and CDR2 is SVGAGI. The CDR3 region is CASSFLGTGVRDTQYF. The CDR3 bases are TGTGCCAGCAGTTTCCTAGGGACAGGGGTCAGAGATACGCAGTATTTT.

V gene TRBV27 combines with J gene TRBJ2-7; weak D call: TRBD1 (6 bases). This CDR3 region has 16 residues. Per germline, CDR1 MNHEY and CDR2 SMNVEV (reference sequence). The germline V and J ends were trimmed by 0 bases and 2 bases, with 14 bases remaining between them. CDR3 nucleotide sequence: TGTGCCAGCAGTTTATCGAAAGGGGACAAAACCTACGAGCAGTACTTC. This encodes CASSLSKGDKTYEQYF.

The chain recombines TRBV3-1 (or the pseudogene TRBV3-2) with TRBJ2-5; D is unclear. The CDR3 is 14 amino acids. V was clipped by 4 bases and J by 3 bases, with 12 bases between them. Germline V lookup: CDR1 LGHDT, CDR2 YNNKEL (reference sequence). DNA of the CDR3: TGTGCCAGCAGCCCCCAACGCCGCAAAGAGACCCAGTACTTC. The encoded protein is CASSPQRRKETQYF.

This sequence joins TRBV7-9 and TRBJ1-2; 8 positions agree with TRBD1. The CDR3 spans 16 residues. CDR1 and CDR2 (germline): SEHNR, FQNEAQ (reference sequence). Losses at the gene ends were 0 bases for V and 2 bases for J; bases not matched to a gene: 5. In DNA, the CDR3 is TGTGCCAGCAGCTTAGCCCTGGGACAGGAAAACTATGGCTACACCTTC. It specifies CASSLALGQENYGYTF.

The V call is TRBV6-2 or TRBV6-3, the J call TRBJ1-1; D unclear. This CDR3 comprises 15 residues. Per the germline V gene, CDR1 is MNHEY and CDR2 is SVGEGT. Trimming took off 2 bases at V and 1 base at J, with 11 bases between the two ends. CDR3 protein: CASSYPWTENTEAFF. The CDR3 coding sequence is TGTGCCAGCAGTTACCCATGGACGGAGAACACTGAAGCTTTCTTT.

The J gene is TRBJ2-7, the V gene TRBV5-4, with TRBD2 identical over 13 bases. V dropped 1 base and J dropped 1; count of bases not matched to a gene: 2. Germline V gives CDR1 SGHNT, CDR2 YYREEE (reference sequence). This CDR3 contains 16 residues. CDR3 in DNA: TGTGCCAGCAGCTTGAGGGGACTAGCGGGATCCTACGAGCAGTACTTC. This translates into CASSLRGLAGSYEQYF.

This clone is medium-sized in the sample. The chain links TRBV10-3 to TRBJ2-1; TRBD2 aligns across 13 bases. This CDR3 is built from 19 residues. V gave up 6 bases and J gave up 0 bases; unmatched junction bases: 11. The germline CDR1 and CDR2 sequences are ENHRY and SYGVKD. The CDR3 sequence: CAISLPGLAGPFSYNEQFF. The CDR3 DNA reads as TGTGCCATCAGCCTACCGGGACTAGCGGGACCATTCTCCTACAATGAGCAGTTCTTC.

Only one count was recorded for this clone. The J gene is TRBJ2-7, the V gene TRBV11-2; 8 positions match TRBD1. Unmatched junction bases numbered 1, after V lost 1 base and J lost 2 bases. CDR1 SGHAT and CDR2 FQNNGV come from the germline V gene. CDR3 length: 14 amino acids. The CDR3 nucleotides read TGTGCCAGCAGCTTAGCGGGACAGGCCTACGAGCAGTACTTC. Its translation: CASSLAGQAYEQYF. The whole variable domain, remainder taken from reference TRBV11-2 and TRBJ2-7, is EAGVAQSPRYKIIEKRQSVAFWCNPISGHATLYWYQQILGQGPKLLIQFQNNGVVDDSQLPKDRFSAERLKGVDSTLKIQPAKLEDSAVYLCASSLAGQAYEQYFGPGTRLTVT.

This clone has just a few counts. For the CDR3, the DNA is TGTGCCAGCAGCCGGGGACAGGGGAACACTGAAGCTTTCTTT. Translated, it gives CASSRGQGNTEAFF. The chain is built from TRBV7-6 and TRBJ1-1, with 9 bases lining up with TRBD1. V was pared by 5 bases and J by 1 base, with 2 bases of the junction left unmatched. Germline V lookup: CDR1 SGHVS, CDR2 FNYEAQ. This CDR3 has 14 amino acids.

The chain recombines TRBV12-3 or TRBV12-4 with TRBJ2-1; D call uncertain. Trimming took off 4 bases at V and 7 bases at J, with 8 bases between the two ends. CDR3 length: 12 residues. CDR3 in DNA: TGTGCCAGCAGTTCGAACTTTAATGAGCAGTTCTTC. Amino acid sequence: CASSSNFNEQFF.

The chain joins TRBV5-1 to TRBJ1-2, with no clear D. Germline V gene lookup returns CDR1 SGHRS and CDR2 YFSETQ. CDR3 length: 13 amino acids. Deletions cut 1 base from V and 3 bases from J, with 7 bases between. The CDR3 nucleotides are TGCGCCAGCAGCTTGATACTGGACTATGGCTACACCTTC. This codes for CASSLILDYGYTF.

CDR3 amino acids: CATSSTGTGWSYEQYF. In DNA, the CDR3 is TGTGCCACCAGCAGTACCGGGACAGGTTGGTCCTACGAGCAGTACTTC. This rearrangement joins TRBV15 to TRBJ2-7; 8 bases agree with TRBD1. Per the germline V gene, CDR1 is LNHNV and CDR2 is YYDKDF (reference sequence). The ends lost 3 bases at V and 1 base at J; junction bases unmatched: 8. This CDR3 is built from 16 residues.

The J gene is TRBJ2-2, the V gene TRBV29-1; D is unresolved. Trimming removed 4 bases at V and 3 bases at J, with 6 bases between. CDR3 length equals 12 residues. Germline V gene sequence: CDR1 SQVTM, CDR2 ANQGSEA. The CDR3 nucleotides read TGCAGCGTTGTGGGGTACACCGGGGAGCTGTTTTTT. Protein product: CSVVGYTGELFF.

The rearrangement uses TRBV7-2 and TRBJ2-5; weak D call: TRBD2 (5 bases). Trimming took off 5 bases at V and 3 bases at J, with 10 bases between the two ends. This CDR3 contains 13 residues. Germline-derived CDR1 and CDR2 are SGHTA and FQGNSA. CDR3 loop: CASSIMREETQYF. CDR3 sequence (DNA): TGTGCCAGCAGCATTATGAGGGAAGAGACCCAGTACTTC.

This chain links TRBV7-8 with TRBJ1-1; D is perhaps TRBD1 (6 bases). The CDR3 covers 17 residues. V was pared by 5 bases and J by 5 bases, with 24 bases between. Germline V gene lookup returns CDR1 SGHVS and CDR2 FQNEAQ. In DNA form, the CDR3 reads TGTGCCAGCAGCCTTAGGACGAGGGGGGTGGTTGAAACTGAAGCTTTCTTT. This gives the protein CASSLRTRGVVETEAFF.

The rearrangement links TRBV27 to TRBJ1-6, with 7 positions matching TRBD1. CDR1 and CDR2 (germline): MNHEY, SMNVEV (reference sequence). With 4 bases clipped from V and 7 bases from J, the junction kept 10 bases outside the gene matches. This CDR3 contains 16 residues. The CDR3 DNA follows: TGTGCCAGCAGTTACATCTGGACAGGCATCAATTCACCCCTCCACTTT. It specifies CASSYIWTGINSPLHF.

V usage is TRBV3-1 (or the pseudogene TRBV3-2) and J usage is TRBJ2-7; 7 nucleotides align to TRBD1. This CDR3 has 13 residues. V lost 3 bases and J lost 6; bases outside the gene matches: 5. The germline V gene encodes CDR1 LGHDT and CDR2 YNNKEL (reference sequence). The CDR3 spells CASSQVEGAEQYF. CDR3 bases: TGTGCCAGCAGCCAGGTCGAGGGGGCCGAGCAGTACTTC.

Note on this clone: The same CDR3 can be traced to other DNA sequences in this sample. V usage is TRBV18 and J usage is TRBJ1-4, with 8 bases lining up with TRBD1. CDR1 and CDR2 (germline): KGHSH, LQKENI. The CDR3 extends over 15 amino acids. V shed 5 bases, J shed 0 bases, and the junction held 2 bases outside the gene matches. The CDR3 loop is CASSGQGPTNEKLFF. The CDR3 DNA is TGTGCCAGCTCAGGACAGGGTCCAACTAATGAAAAACTGTTTTTT. Complete variable domain (other parts from reference TRBV18 and TRBJ1-4): NAGVMQNPRHLVRRRGQEARLRCSPMKGHSHVYWYRQLPEEGLKFMVYLQKENIIDESGMPKERFSAEFPKEGPSILRIQQVVRGDSAAYFCASSGQGPTNEKLFFGSGTQLSVL.

The rearrangement uses TRBV7-2 and TRBJ2-5; D gene unclear. This CDR3 has 16 amino acids. The V end lost 7 bases, the J end lost 0 bases, and 18 bases lay between the germline ends. Germline assignment: CDR1 SGHTA and CDR2 FQGNSA. Written as DNA, the CDR3 is TGTGCCAGCACCCCCCCCGGCAGGCGGTACCAAGAGACCCAGTACTTC. Translating gives CASTPPGRRYQETQYF.

The chain has TRBV9 and TRBJ1-1; D is undetermined. The CDR3 spans 14 residues. Germline lookup yields CDR1 SGDLS and CDR2 YYNGEE. With 0 bases removed from V and 2 bases from J, the gap between germline ends came to 8 bases. This CDR3 is CASSVDGPNTEAFF. The CDR3 coding sequence is TGTGCCAGCAGCGTAGATGGGCCTAACACTGAAGCTTTCTTT.

This clone was recorded only once. V and J are TRBV19 and TRBJ1-1; D might be TRBD1 (5 bases). V lost 11 bases to trimming and J lost 2 bases, with 15 bases between them. Per the germline V gene, CDR1 is LNHDA and CDR2 is SQIVND (reference sequence). This CDR3 has 13 amino acids. DNA of the CDR3: TGTGCCTCCCACTCGGGGGATAACACTGAAGCTTTCTTT. Protein sequence: CASHSGDNTEAFF.

This clone was detected a few times. V is TRBV4-2 and J is TRBJ1-1; D not resolved. This CDR3 comprises 12 residues. In germline, CDR1 is LGHNA, CDR2 YNFKEQ. V lost 1 base and J lost 8, with 8 bases in between. The CDR3 sequence: CASSQVGEEAFF. CDR3 nucleotides: TGTGCCAGCAGCCAAGTAGGAGAAGAAGCTTTCTTT.

This clone was counted a single time. This chain links TRBV7-9 with TRBJ2-7; D gene uncertain. The CDR3 length is 14 residues. Germline CDR1 SEHNR, CDR2 FQNEAQ (reference sequence). V was clipped by 5 bases and J by 1 base, with 12 bases between them. CDR3 coding DNA: TGTGCCAGCAGCCCCCTGGACCCGTCCTACGAGCAGTACTTC. Protein product: CASSPLDPSYEQYF.